This TCR beta chain was documented in a study of cytomegalovirus exposure and HLA in healthy donors. Findings and limits, study-wide: Most sequenced TCRs were rare (though some public TCRs occurred in many donors). An analysis was carried out at a later point. It showed that HLA-associated TCR beta chains were more clonally expanded than equally common non-associated chains. Apparent HLA restriction characterized most CMV-associated TCR beta chains in a later analysis.

At the time of sampling, donors were nominally healthy, though unrecorded immune exposures were likely. Germline V gene data show CDR1 as MDHEN and CDR2 as SYDVKM. The CDR3 runs to 15 residues. The V end was cut by 4 bases, the J end by 0 bases, with 13 bases between. Regarding this clone: Antigen unknown.

The PCR contained 60 Vbeta and 13 Jbeta primers. Profiling relied on immunoSEQ multiplex PCR, and the TCRdb table lists in-frame clones only, not all of them. The sample gives 150,000 to 160,000 clones, over 70% of which show up once; under 2.5% is in the top ten. This chain uses TRBV28 with TRBJ2-7, with a weak D call TRBD2 (5 bases). Sequencing was carried out using PBMCs. This clonotype originated in a man younger than 45 in good health and CMV-seronegative. The CDR3 DNA reads as TGTGCCAGCAGTTCCCCGGTCAGCGGCTCCTACGAGCAGTACTTC. Its protein is CASSSPVSGSYEQYF. The variable domain in full, with the rest retrieved from reference TRBV28 and TRBJ2-7, is DVKVTQSSRYLVKRTGEKVFLECVQDMDHENMFWYRQDPGLGLRLIYFSYDVKMKEKGDIPEGYSVSREKKERFSLILESASTNQTSMYLCASSSPVSGSYEQYFGPGTRLTVT.